This TCR beta chain came from a study of blood T cell repertoires in COVID-19. Original data processing: Reference gene primer amplification in the assay estimated nucleated cell counts. Data came from immunoSEQ multiplex PCR; TCRdb stores just in-frame clones and leaves some out. The D gene and trimming were derived from the DNA, and the V and J assignments and clone size from that table. The data show just under 80,000 clones, 80% seen once. This CDR3 is 17 amino acids long. Trimming took 4 bases from V and 0 from J, leaving 18 bases between them. Germline values: CDR1 KGHSH, CDR2 LQKENI. The source of this sequence is a woman aged 70-85 years with acute or convalescent COVID-19. The rearrangement links TRBV18 to TRBJ1-2, with D possibly matching TRBD1 (5 bases). Sequencing was performed on peripheral blood. The CDR3: CASSLDISLGANYGYTF. Here the CDR3 DNA reads TGTGCCAGCTCACTAGACATCTCATTAGGGGCTAACTATGGCTACACCTTC.